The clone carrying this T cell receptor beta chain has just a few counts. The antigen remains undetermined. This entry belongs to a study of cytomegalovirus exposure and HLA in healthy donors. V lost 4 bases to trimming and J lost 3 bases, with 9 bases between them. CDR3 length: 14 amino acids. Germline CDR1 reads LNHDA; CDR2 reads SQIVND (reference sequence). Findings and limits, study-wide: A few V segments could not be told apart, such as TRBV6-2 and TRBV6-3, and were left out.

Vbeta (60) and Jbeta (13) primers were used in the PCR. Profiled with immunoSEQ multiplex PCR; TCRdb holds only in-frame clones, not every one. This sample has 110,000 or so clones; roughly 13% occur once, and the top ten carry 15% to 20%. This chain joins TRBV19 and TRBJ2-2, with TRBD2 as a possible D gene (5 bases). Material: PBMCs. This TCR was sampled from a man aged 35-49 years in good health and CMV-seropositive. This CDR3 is CASSTGEYTGELFF. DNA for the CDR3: TGTGCCAGTAGTACCGGGGAATACACCGGGGAGCTGTTTTTT.